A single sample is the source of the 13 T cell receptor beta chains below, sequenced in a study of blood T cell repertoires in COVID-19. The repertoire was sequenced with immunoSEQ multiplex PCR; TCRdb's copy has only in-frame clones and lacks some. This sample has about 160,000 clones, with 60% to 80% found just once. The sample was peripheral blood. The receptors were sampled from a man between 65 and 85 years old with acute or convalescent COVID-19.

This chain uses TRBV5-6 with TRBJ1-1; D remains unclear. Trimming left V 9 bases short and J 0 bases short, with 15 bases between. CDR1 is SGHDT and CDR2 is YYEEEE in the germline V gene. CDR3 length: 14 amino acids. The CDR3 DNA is TGTGCCACCCAGTTCGACAAGCTGAACACTGAAGCTTTCTTT. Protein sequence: CATQFDKLNTEAFF.

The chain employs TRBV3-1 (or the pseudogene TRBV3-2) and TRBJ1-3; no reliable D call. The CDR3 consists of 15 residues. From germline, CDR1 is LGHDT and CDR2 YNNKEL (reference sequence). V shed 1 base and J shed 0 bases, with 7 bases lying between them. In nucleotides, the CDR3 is TGTGCCAGCAGCCAAGGAGTCTACTCTGGAAACACCATATATTTT. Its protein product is CASSQGVYSGNTIYF.

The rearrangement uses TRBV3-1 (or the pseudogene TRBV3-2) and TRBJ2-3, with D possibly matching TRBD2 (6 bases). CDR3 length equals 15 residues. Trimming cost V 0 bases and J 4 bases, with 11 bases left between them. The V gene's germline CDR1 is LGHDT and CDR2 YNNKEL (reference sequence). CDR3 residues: CASSQDPRRADTQYF. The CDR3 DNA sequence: TGTGCCAGCAGCCAAGATCCAAGGAGGGCAGATACGCAGTATTTT.

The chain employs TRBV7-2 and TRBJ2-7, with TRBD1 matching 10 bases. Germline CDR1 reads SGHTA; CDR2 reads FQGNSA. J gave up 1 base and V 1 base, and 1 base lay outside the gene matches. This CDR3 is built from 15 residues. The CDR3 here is CASSLVGQGSYEQYF. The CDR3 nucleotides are TGTGCCAGCAGCTTAGTGGGACAGGGGTCCTACGAGCAGTACTTC. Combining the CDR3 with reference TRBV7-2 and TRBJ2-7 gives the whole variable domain GAGVSQSPSNKVTEKGKDVELRCDPISGHTALYWYRQSLGQGLEFLIYFQGNSAPDKSGLPSDRFSAERTGGSVSTLTIQRTQQEDSAVYLCASSLVGQGSYEQYFGPGTRLTVT.

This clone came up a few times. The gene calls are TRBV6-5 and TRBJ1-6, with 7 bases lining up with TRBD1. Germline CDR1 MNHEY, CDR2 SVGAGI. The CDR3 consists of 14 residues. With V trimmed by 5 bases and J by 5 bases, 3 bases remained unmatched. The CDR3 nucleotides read TGTGCCAGCAGTACAGGGGAAAATAATTCACCCCTCCACTTT. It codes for CASSTGENNSPLHF.

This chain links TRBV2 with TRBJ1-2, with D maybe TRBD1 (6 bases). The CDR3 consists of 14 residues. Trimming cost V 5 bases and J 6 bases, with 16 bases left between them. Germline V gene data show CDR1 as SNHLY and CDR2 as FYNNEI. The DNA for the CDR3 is TGTGCCAGCAGTCGGACAGAAATCAGGAATGGCTACACCTTC. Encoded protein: CASSRTEIRNGYTF. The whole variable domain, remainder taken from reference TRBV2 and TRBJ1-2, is EPEVTQTPSHQVTQMGQEVILRCVPISNHLYFYWYRQILGQKVEFLVSFYNNEISEKSEIFDDQFSVERPDGSNFTLKIRSTKLEDSAMYFCASSRTEIRNGYTFGSGTRLTVV.

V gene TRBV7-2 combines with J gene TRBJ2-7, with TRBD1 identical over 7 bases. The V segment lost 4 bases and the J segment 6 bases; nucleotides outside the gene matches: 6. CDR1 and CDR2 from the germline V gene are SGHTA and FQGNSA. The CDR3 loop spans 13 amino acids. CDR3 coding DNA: TGTGCCAGCAGCTACCAGACAGGGTTCGAGCAGTACTTC. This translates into CASSYQTGFEQYF.

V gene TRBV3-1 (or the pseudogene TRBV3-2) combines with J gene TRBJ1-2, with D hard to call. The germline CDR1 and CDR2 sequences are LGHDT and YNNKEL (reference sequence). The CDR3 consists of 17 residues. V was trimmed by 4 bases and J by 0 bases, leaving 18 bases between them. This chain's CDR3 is CASSLSAGGPANYGYTF. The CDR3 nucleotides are TGTGCCAGCAGCCTAAGCGCGGGAGGGCCAGCTAACTATGGCTACACCTTC.

The CDR3 sequence is CASSERTSAKNIQYF. The DNA for the CDR3 is TGTGCCAGCAGTGAAAGGACTTCGGCCAAAAACATTCAGTACTTC. V is TRBV6-1 and J is TRBJ2-4; weak D call: TRBD2 (5 bases). The CDR3 totals 15 residues. The V gene lost 2 bases and the J gene lost 1 base, with 9 bases spanning the gap. Germline loops: CDR1 MNHNS, CDR2 SASEGT.

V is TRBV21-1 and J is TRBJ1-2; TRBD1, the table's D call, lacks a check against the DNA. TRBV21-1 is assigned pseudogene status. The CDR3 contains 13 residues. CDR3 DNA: TGTGCCAGCAGCAAAGAACAGGGCTATGGCTACACCTTC. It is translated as CASSKEQGYGYTF.

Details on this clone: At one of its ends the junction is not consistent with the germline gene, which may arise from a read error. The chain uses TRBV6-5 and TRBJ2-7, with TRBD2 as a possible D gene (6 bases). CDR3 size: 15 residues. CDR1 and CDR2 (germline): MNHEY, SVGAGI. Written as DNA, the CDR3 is TGTGCCAGCAGTAACTCGGCACTCGGAGGGAACGAGCAGTACTTC. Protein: CASSNSALGGNEQYF.

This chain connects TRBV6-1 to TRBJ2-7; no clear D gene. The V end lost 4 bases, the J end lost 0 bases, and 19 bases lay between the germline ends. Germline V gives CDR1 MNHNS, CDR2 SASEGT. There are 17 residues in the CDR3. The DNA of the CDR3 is TGTGCCAGCAGTGGGTTTAGGTTGGCGGAGACCTCCTACGAGCAGTACTTC. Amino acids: CASSGFRLAETSYEQYF.

As DNA, the CDR3 is TGTGCCAGCAGTTTAGGTTGGGGAGGTGGGGCCAACGTCCTGACTTTC. Translation: CASSLGWGGGANVLTF. V and J are TRBV28 and TRBJ2-6; D possibly corresponds to TRBD2 (6 bases). The V end was cut by 2 bases, the J end by 3 bases, with 11 bases between. The CDR3 has 16 amino acids. CDR1 is MDHEN, CDR2 SYDVKM, per germline.